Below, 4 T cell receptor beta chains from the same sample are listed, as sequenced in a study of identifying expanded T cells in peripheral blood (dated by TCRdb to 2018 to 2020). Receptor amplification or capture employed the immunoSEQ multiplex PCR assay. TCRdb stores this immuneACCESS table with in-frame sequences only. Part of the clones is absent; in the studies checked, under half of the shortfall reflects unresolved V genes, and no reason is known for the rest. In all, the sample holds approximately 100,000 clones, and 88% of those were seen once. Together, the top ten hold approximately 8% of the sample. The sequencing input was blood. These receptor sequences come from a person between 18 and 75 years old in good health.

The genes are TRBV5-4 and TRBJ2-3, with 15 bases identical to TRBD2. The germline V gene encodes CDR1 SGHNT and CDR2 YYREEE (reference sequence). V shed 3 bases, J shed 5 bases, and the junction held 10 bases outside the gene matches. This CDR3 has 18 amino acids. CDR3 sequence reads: CASSSWTSGGAGRDTQYF. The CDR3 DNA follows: TGTGCCAGCAGCTCCTGGACTAGCGGGGGGGCCGGGAGAGATACGCAGTATTTT.

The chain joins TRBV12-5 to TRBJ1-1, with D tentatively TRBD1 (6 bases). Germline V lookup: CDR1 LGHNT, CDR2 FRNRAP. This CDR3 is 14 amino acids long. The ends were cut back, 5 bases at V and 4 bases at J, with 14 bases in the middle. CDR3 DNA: TGTGCTAGTGGTCTAGGGGGTACGAGCACTGAAGCTTTCTTT. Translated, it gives CASGLGGTSTEAFF.

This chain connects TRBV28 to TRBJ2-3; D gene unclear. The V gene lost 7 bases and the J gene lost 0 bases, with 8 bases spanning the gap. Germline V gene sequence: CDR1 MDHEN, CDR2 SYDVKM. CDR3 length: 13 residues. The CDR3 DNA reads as TGTGCCAGCAATCCAGGAAGCACAGATACGCAGTATTTT. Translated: CASNPGSTDTQYF.

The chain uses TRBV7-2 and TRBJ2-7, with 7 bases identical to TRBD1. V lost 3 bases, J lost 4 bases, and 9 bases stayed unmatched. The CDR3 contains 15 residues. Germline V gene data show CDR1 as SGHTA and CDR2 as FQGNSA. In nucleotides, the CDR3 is TGTGCCAGCAGCTTGTACAGGGGCGGAGTGTACGAGCAGTACTTC. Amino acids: CASSLYRGGVYEQYF. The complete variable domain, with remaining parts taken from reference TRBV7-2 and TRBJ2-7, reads GAGVSQSPSNKVTEKGKDVELRCDPISGHTALYWYRQSLGQGLEFLIYFQGNSAPDKSGLPSDRFSAERTGGSVSTLTIQRTQQEDSAVYLCASSLYRGGVYEQYFGPGTRLTVT.